This T cell receptor (beta chain) was recorded in a study of beta chain features in type 1 diabetes. Every bit of the isolated RNA underwent reverse transcription, so sequencing read expressed TCRB transcripts. This table comes from immunoSEQ multiplex PCR, and its TCRdb copy is limited to in-frame clones, with some not included. Counted here are just over 600,000 clones, roughly 16% occurring once; the ten biggest clones make up about 0.087%. The ends were cut back, 1 base at V and 7 bases at J, with 13 bases in the middle. The CDR3 has 14 amino acids. Germline CDR1 is SGHVS and CDR2 is FQNEAQ. The receptor's source is a man aged 18 to 30 in good health. Sequencing was performed on naive CD4+ T cells from blood. This rearrangement joins TRBV7-8 to TRBJ1-1; D is uncertain. The CDR3 region is CASSLDTVLGEAFF. CDR3 nucleotide sequence: TGTGCCAGCAGCTTAGATACGGTTCTGGGTGAAGCTTTCTTT.